This T cell receptor beta chain emerged from a study of Graves' ophthalmopathy and Graves' hyperthyroidism. The CDR3 consists of 15 residues. Germline V lookup: CDR1 SGDLS, CDR2 YYNGEE. V was pared by 0 bases and J by 7 bases, with 11 bases between. This clonotype occurred many times. Amplification targeted the TCR beta CDR3 regions, with RNA transcripts as the source material. First-round RT-PCR used HTBI primers; second-round multiplex PCR followed. TCRdb reprocessed the multiplex PCR reads via MiXCR and lists one record per CDR3 protein. Of about 740,000 distinct CDR3 sequences detected, 40% appear once; the ten largest clones hold 35% to 55%. Ophthalmopathy donors' eye disease showed moderate-to-severe activity, CAS of at least 3, NOSPECS of at least 4 and duration under 3 months.

The source is an adult man with Graves' ophthalmopathy. This chain uses TRBV9 with TRBJ1-6; D gene uncertain. The source material was peripheral blood. This CDR3 reads CASSVAPDSNSPLHF. The CDR3 DNA is TGTGCCAGCAGCGTAGCCCCGGACTCAAATTCACCCCTCCACTTT. Together with reference TRBV9 and TRBJ1-6, the CDR3 gives the full variable domain: DSGVTQTPKHLITATGQRVTLRCSPRSGDLSVYWYQQSLDQGLQFLIQYYNGEERAKGNILERFSAQQFPDLHSELNLSSLELGDSALYFCASSVAPDSNSPLHFGNGTRLTVT.